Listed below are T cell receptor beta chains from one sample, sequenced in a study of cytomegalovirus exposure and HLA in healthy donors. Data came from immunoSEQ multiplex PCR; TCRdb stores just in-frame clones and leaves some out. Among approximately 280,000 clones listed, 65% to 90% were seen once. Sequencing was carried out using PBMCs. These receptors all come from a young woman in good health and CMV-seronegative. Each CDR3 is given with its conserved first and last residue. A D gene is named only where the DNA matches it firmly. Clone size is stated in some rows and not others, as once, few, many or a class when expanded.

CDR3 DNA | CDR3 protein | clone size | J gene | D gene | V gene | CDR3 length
TGTGCCAGTAGTAACCTAGGACAGGGGAATTATGGCTACACCTTC | CASSNLGQGNYGYTF | - | TRBJ1-2 | TRBD1 | TRBV19 | 15
TGTGCCAGCAGCTTAGCTCCTGGCGGGGTGAACACCGGGGAGCTGTTTTTT | CASSLAPGGVNTGELFF | - | TRBJ2-2 | - | TRBV7-2 | 17
TGTGCCAGCAGTCTGCAGAAAGAGACCCAGTACTTC | CASSLQKETQYF | - | TRBJ2-5 | - | TRBV2 | 12
TGTGCCTGGAGTGATAGTCCGGCGCTAGCCCATCAAGAGACCCAGTACTTC | CAWSDSPALAHQETQYF | - | TRBJ2-5 | - | TRBV30 | 17
TGTGCCAGCAGCTCAAGCGGGAGCAGGTTGCTCGGGGAGCTGTTTTTT | CASSSSGSRLLGELFF | - | TRBJ2-2 | TRBD2 | TRBV7-9 | 16
TGTGCCAGCAGTGACAGGGGGAAGACCTACGAGCAGTACTTC | CASSDRGKTYEQYF | - | TRBJ2-7 | TRBD1 | TRBV2 | 14
TGTGCCAGCAGCGCCCAGGGACAGGGGAACCCTGGGGGAGCTTTCTTT | CASSAQGQGNPGGAFF | - | TRBJ1-1 | TRBD1 | TRBV6-6 | 16
TGTGCCAGCAGCCTGGAGGTATTCTACAATGAGCAGTTCTTC | CASSLEVFYNEQFF | - | TRBJ2-1 | - | TRBV7-9 | 14
TGTGCCTGGAGCCTACTAACAGACTATGGAGGCTACACCTTC | CAWSLLTDYGGYTF | once | TRBJ1-2 | - | TRBV30 | 14
TGTGCCAGCAAAATGGTATCGGGAACGACAGGGGTCACTGAAGCTTTCTTT | CASKMVSGTTGVTEAFF | - | TRBJ1-1 | TRBD1 | TRBV27 | 17
TGCGCCAGCAGCTTCCAAGGGGGGAACACTGAAGCTTTCTTT | CASSFQGGNTEAFF | once | TRBJ1-1 | - | TRBV5-1 | 14
TGTGCCAGCAGCTTCAGGGTCGGTCGGCGGACCAACACCGGGGAGCTGTTTTTT | CASSFRVGRRTNTGELFF | - | TRBJ2-2 | - | TRBV7-9 | 18
TGCAGCGTTGAAGCGCTGGAGGGCGGCTACACCTTC | CSVEALEGGYTF | - | TRBJ1-2 | - | TRBV29-1 | 12
TGTGCCATCAGTGAGTCTCAGGGGGCCAACAATGAGCAGTTCTTC | CAISESQGANNEQFF | - | TRBJ2-1 | TRBD1 | TRBV10-3 | 15
TGTGCCAGCAGTCTGACTGGGAACACCGGGGAGCTGTTTTTT | CASSLTGNTGELFF | - | TRBJ2-2 | - | TRBV28 | 14
TGTGCCAGCAGTTACGACAGGTATTCGAACACCGGGGAGCTGTTTTTT | CASSYDRYSNTGELFF | - | TRBJ2-2 | - | TRBV6-5 | 16
TGTGCCAGCAATTTACAGGGATCCGGCTACGAGCAGTACTTC | CASNLQGSGYEQYF | - | TRBJ2-7 | - | TRBV2 | 14
TGTGCCAGCAGCTCGCTGGCGGGGGCCGGGGGAGATACGCAGTATTTT | CASSSLAGAGGDTQYF | once | TRBJ2-3 | - | TRBV7-2 | 16
TGTGCCAGCAGTGGACAGGTTAACTATGGCTACACCTTC | CASSGQVNYGYTF | few | TRBJ1-2 | - | TRBV2 | 13
TGCAGCGTTGTGGACAGCTCAACGGATCAGCCCCAGCATTTT | CSVVDSSTDQPQHF | - | TRBJ1-5 | - | TRBV29-1 | 14
TGTGCCAGCAGTTTGGGTGACGGGGGGCTGAGAGGCTACACCTTC | CASSLGDGGLRGYTF | - | TRBJ1-2 | - | TRBV28 | 15
TGTGCCAGCAGCCAGAAGGGGATGGACCGGTCTCGGGCCCGGGGGGAGCAGTACTTC | CASSQKGMDRSRARGEQYF | - | TRBJ2-7 | - | TRBV14 | 19
TGTGCCAGTAGTTCGCAGACAGGGACCTACGAGCAGTACTTC | CASSSQTGTYEQYF | few | TRBJ2-7 | TRBD1 | TRBV19 | 14
TGTGCCAGTAGTATAGAGGCTTGGGAGATCCACGAGCAGTACTTC | CASSIEAWEIHEQYF | - | TRBJ2-7 | - | TRBV19 | 15
TGTGCCTGGAGTGCCGGGACACTGAACACTGAAGCTTTCTTT | CAWSAGTLNTEAFF | few | TRBJ1-1 | - | TRBV30 | 14
TGTGCCAGCAGTTACGGGCAGGGTGGTCAGCCCCAGCATTTT | CASSYGQGGQPQHF | - | TRBJ1-5 | - | TRBV6-5 | 14
TGTGCCAGTAGTTCCTTAGCGGGAGGGCCCTACGAGCAGTACTTC | CASSSLAGGPYEQYF | - | TRBJ2-7 | TRBD2 | TRBV19 | 15
TGTGCCAGCAGCCCTTCGTACAATGAGCAGTTCTTC | CASSPSYNEQFF | - | TRBJ2-1 | - | TRBV11-1 | 12
TGTGCCAGCAGTAGACAGGGGGCGGCTCAGCCCCAGCATTTT | CASSRQGAAQPQHF | - | TRBJ1-5 | TRBD1 | TRBV6-5 | 14
TGCGCCAGCAGCTTAGCGGGAGGGGAGACCCAGTACTTC | CASSLAGGETQYF | - | TRBJ2-5 | TRBD2 | TRBV5-1 | 13
TGTGCCATCAGTGGGGCAGGGGGCTATGGCTACACCTTC | CAISGAGGYGYTF | - | TRBJ1-2 | TRBD1 | TRBV10-3 | 13